These T cell receptor beta chains were read from a single sample in a study of T-cell memory formation after mild COVID-19. TCRdb independently ran MiXCR on the 5' RACE reads; one entry per CDR3 protein. In the table there are just over 300,000 distinct CDR3 sequences, just under 20% of which are singletons. Material for sequencing was PBMCs or a T cell subset sorted from them (not recorded which). The receptors were gathered from a man aged 18 to 30 who had mild COVID-19 (a few samples of this study predate the infection). Cell type and time point are not known. The CDR3 runs from the conserved cysteine through the conserved F or W. The D gene is left open where the match is weak. Some rows have no size entry. The others give once, few or many, or a class for an expanded clone.

d_gene: .; j_gene: TRBJ1-5; abundance: once; v_gene: TRBV29-1; CDR3aa: CSVGTENQPQHF; CDR3nt: TGCAGCGTAGGGACGGAGAATCAGCCCCAGCATTTT
d_gene: .; j_gene: TRBJ2-7; abundance: few; v_gene: TRBV12-3/TRBV12-4; CDR3aa: CASSPPGHPFGEQYF; CDR3nt: TGTGCCAGCAGTCCGCCGGGACACCCTTTCGGTGAGCAGTACTTC
d_gene: .; j_gene: TRBJ1-1; abundance: .; v_gene: TRBV6-6; CDR3aa: CASSSFGGAFF; CDR3nt: TGTGCCAGCAGCAGCTTCGGGGGGGCTTTCTTT
d_gene: .; j_gene: TRBJ2-2; abundance: .; v_gene: TRBV29-1; CDR3aa: CSVAGTGELFF; CDR3nt: TGCAGCGTGGCGGGCACCGGGGAGCTGTTTTTT
d_gene: TRBD2; j_gene: TRBJ2-4; abundance: few; v_gene: TRBV20-1; CDR3aa: CSAISPHEVAGLYF; CDR3nt: TGCAGTGCCATTTCTCCCCACGAGGTAGCGGGGTTGTACTTC
d_gene: .; j_gene: TRBJ2-3; abundance: .; v_gene: TRBV7-2; CDR3aa: CASSLAIAYTDTQYF; CDR3nt: TGTGCCAGCAGCTTAGCCATAGCGTACACAGATACGCAGTATTTT
d_gene: .; j_gene: TRBJ1-4; abundance: .; v_gene: TRBV6-6; CDR3aa: CAATGGATNEKLFF; CDR3nt: TGTGCCGCTACCGGGGGGGCAACTAATGAAAAACTGTTTTTT
d_gene: .; j_gene: TRBJ1-1; abundance: once; v_gene: TRBV7-2; CDR3aa: CASSLGMVYTEAFF; CDR3nt: TGTGCCAGCAGCTTAGGTATGGTGTACACTGAAGCTTTCTTT
d_gene: .; j_gene: TRBJ1-1; abundance: many; v_gene: TRBV4-1; CDR3aa: CASSQVGGSYTEAFF; CDR3nt: TGCGCCAGCAGCCAAGTGGGAGGGTCTTACACTGAAGCTTTCTTT
d_gene: .; j_gene: TRBJ1-6; abundance: .; v_gene: TRBV7-9; CDR3aa: CASRSGRQGTYSPLHF; CDR3nt: TGTGCCAGCAGAAGCGGGCGGCAGGGAACATATTCACCCCTCCACTTT
d_gene: .; j_gene: TRBJ1-1; abundance: few; v_gene: TRBV5-5; CDR3aa: CASSLFQGWNTEAFF; CDR3nt: TGTGCCAGCAGCTTGTTTCAGGGTTGGAACACTGAAGCTTTCTTT
d_gene: TRBD1; j_gene: TRBJ2-3; abundance: .; v_gene: TRBV7-6; CDR3aa: CASSYRPGQGAPDTQYF; CDR3nt: TGTGCCAGCAGCTACCGCCCGGGACAGGGGGCACCCGATACGCAGTATTTT
d_gene: TRBD1; j_gene: TRBJ2-2; abundance: few; v_gene: TRBV7-9; CDR3aa: CASRETGLDTGELFF; CDR3nt: TGTGCCAGCAGAGAGACAGGGTTGGACACCGGGGAGCTGTTTTTT
d_gene: .; j_gene: TRBJ2-2; abundance: few; v_gene: TRBV6-2/TRBV6-3; CDR3aa: CASSKTPFANTGELFF; CDR3nt: TGTGCCAGCAGTAAAACCCCATTCGCGAACACCGGGGAGCTGTTTTTT
d_gene: .; j_gene: TRBJ1-5; abundance: many; v_gene: TRBV7-2; CDR3aa: CASGPPPQHF; CDR3nt: TGTGCCAGTGGGCCTCCTCCCCAGCATTTT
d_gene: .; j_gene: TRBJ2-1; abundance: few; v_gene: TRBV12-3/TRBV12-4; CDR3aa: CASSYLVDEQFF; CDR3nt: TGTGCCAGCAGTTATCTCGTCGATGAGCAGTTCTTC
d_gene: .; j_gene: TRBJ1-1; abundance: few; v_gene: TRBV7-8; CDR3aa: CASSLHREQEAFF; CDR3nt: TGTGCCAGCAGCCTACACAGGGAGCAGGAAGCTTTCTTT
d_gene: .; j_gene: TRBJ1-6; abundance: .; v_gene: TRBV11-2; CDR3aa: CASSLFGGGSSPLHF; CDR3nt: TGTGCCAGCAGCTTGTTCGGGGGAGGAAGCTCACCCCTCCACTTT
d_gene: .; j_gene: TRBJ1-3; abundance: many; v_gene: TRBV4-2; CDR3aa: CASSARRWNNSGNTIYF; CDR3nt: TGTGCCAGCAGCGCCCGACGCTGGAATAACTCTGGAAACACCATATATTTT
d_gene: .; j_gene: TRBJ2-1; abundance: .; v_gene: TRBV27; CDR3aa: CASRRGYRANEQFF; CDR3nt: TGTGCCAGCAGGCGCGGCTACAGGGCTAATGAGCAGTTCTTC
d_gene: .; j_gene: TRBJ1-1; abundance: .; v_gene: TRBV4-3; CDR3aa: CASSHDRTRNTEAFF; CDR3nt: TGCGCCAGCAGCCATGACCGGACGAGGAACACTGAAGCTTTCTTT
d_gene: TRBD2; j_gene: TRBJ2-1; abundance: few; v_gene: TRBV4-3; CDR3aa: CASSRERGVYNEQFF; CDR3nt: TGCGCCAGCAGCCGAGAGCGGGGGGTATACAATGAGCAGTTCTTC
d_gene: .; j_gene: TRBJ2-3; abundance: .; v_gene: TRBV27; CDR3aa: CASRPMRRGTTDTQYF; CDR3nt: TGTGCCAGCAGACCCATGAGGCGGGGTACCACAGATACGCAGTATTTT
d_gene: .; j_gene: TRBJ2-7; abundance: few; v_gene: TRBV23-1; CDR3aa: CASERYEQYF; CDR3nt: TGCGCCAGCGAGCGCTACGAGCAGTACTTC
d_gene: TRBD2; j_gene: TRBJ2-1; abundance: .; v_gene: TRBV7-3; CDR3aa: CASSPGGRNEQFF; CDR3nt: TGTGCCAGCAGCCCGGGGGGGCGGAATGAGCAGTTCTTC
d_gene: .; j_gene: TRBJ2-5; abundance: .; v_gene: TRBV10-3; CDR3aa: CAISAPRETQYF; CDR3nt: TGTGCCATCAGTGCCCCCCGAGAGACCCAGTACTTC
d_gene: .; j_gene: TRBJ1-2; abundance: .; v_gene: TRBV19; CDR3aa: CASSWRRGYTF; CDR3nt: TGTGCCAGTAGTTGGAGACGTGGCTACACCTTC
d_gene: .; j_gene: TRBJ1-1; abundance: few; v_gene: TRBV4-3; CDR3aa: CASSQAGSPLNTEAFF; CDR3nt: TGCGCCAGCAGCCAAGCAGGGTCTCCCTTGAACACTGAAGCTTTCTTT
d_gene: TRBD1; j_gene: TRBJ1-6; abundance: .; v_gene: TRBV6-5; CDR3aa: CASSYITGGSYNSPLHF; CDR3nt: TGTGCCAGCAGTTACATAACAGGGGGCTCCTATAATTCACCCCTCCACTTT
d_gene: .; j_gene: TRBJ1-6; abundance: .; v_gene: TRBV20-1; CDR3aa: CSASRERNSPLHF; CDR3nt: TGCAGTGCTAGCAGGGAACGAAATTCACCCCTCCACTTT
d_gene: .; j_gene: TRBJ2-3; abundance: once; v_gene: TRBV7-9; CDR3aa: CASSLARVQGSTDTQYF; CDR3nt: TGTGCCAGCAGCTTAGCGCGGGTGCAGGGGAGCACAGATACGCAGTATTTT
d_gene: TRBD2; j_gene: TRBJ2-3; abundance: .; v_gene: TRBV7-9; CDR3aa: CASSKRTSGVSDTQYF; CDR3nt: TGTGCCAGCAGCAAGCGGACTAGCGGGGTGTCAGATACGCAGTATTTT
d_gene: .; j_gene: TRBJ2-7; abundance: few; v_gene: TRBV15; CDR3aa: CATSKDKPNPYEQYF; CDR3nt: TGTGCCACCAGCAAGGACAAGCCAAACCCCTACGAGCAGTACTTC
d_gene: .; j_gene: TRBJ2-5; abundance: .; v_gene: TRBV4-3; CDR3aa: CASSQVWPIQETQYF; CDR3nt: TGCGCCAGCAGCCAAGTCTGGCCGATTCAAGAGACCCAGTACTTC
d_gene: .; j_gene: TRBJ1-2; abundance: few; v_gene: TRBV4-3; CDR3aa: CASSQEQANYGYTF; CDR3nt: TGCGCCAGCAGCCAAGAACAGGCTAACTATGGCTACACCTTC
d_gene: .; j_gene: TRBJ2-5; abundance: .; v_gene: TRBV5-1; CDR3aa: CASSTDNWGETQYF; CDR3nt: TGCGCCAGCAGCACGGACAATTGGGGAGAGACCCAGTACTTC
d_gene: TRBD2; j_gene: TRBJ2-2; abundance: .; v_gene: TRBV30; CDR3aa: CAWRKRTRNTGELFF; CDR3nt: TGTGCCTGGAGGAAACGGACTAGAAACACCGGGGAGCTGTTTTTT